The next 8 T cell receptor beta chains were all read from a single sample in a study of control samples from healthy donors and cancer patients. Profiling relied on immunoSEQ multiplex PCR, and the TCRdb table lists in-frame clones only, not all of them. The sample shows about 170,000 clones, under 95% of them seen only once. The sequencing input was blood. The receptor source for this set is a woman aged 18 to 35 in good health.

This CDR3 reads CASSPGRIYGYTF. The CDR3 region has the DNA TGTGCCAGCAGCCCGGGACGGATCTATGGCTACACCTTC. The chain couples TRBV11-3 to TRBJ1-2; TRBD1 is a possible D gene (5 bases). This CDR3 has 13 residues. The V gene lost 5 bases and the J gene lost 4 bases, with 11 bases spanning the gap. Germline V CDR1 and CDR2: SGHNT, YENEEA.

This clone was observed a single time. The V call is TRBV4-3, the J call TRBJ2-7; 9 bases are a match to TRBD1. CDR3 length equals 15 residues. The V gene end was trimmed by 3 bases and the J gene end by 0 bases; junction bases not matched to a gene: 3. In germline, CDR1 is LGHNA, CDR2 YSLEER. The CDR3 sequence is CASSQGTGSSYEQYF. In DNA form, the CDR3 reads TGCGCCAGCAGCCAGGGGACAGGGAGCTCCTACGAGCAGTACTTC.

The CDR3 here is CATSTKPGAGETQYF. The CDR3 DNA sequence: TGTGCCACCAGCACTAAACCGGGGGCGGGAGAGACCCAGTACTTC. The chain joins TRBV15 to TRBJ2-5; D tentatively fits TRBD1 or TRBD2 (6 bases each). Germline assignment: CDR1 LNHNV and CDR2 YYDKDF (reference sequence). Trimming pared 4 bases from V and 4 bases from J, leaving 16 bases between. This CDR3 spans 15 amino acids. The full variable domain, its missing parts supplied by reference TRBV15 and TRBJ2-5, is DAMVIQNPRYQVTQFGKPVTLSCSQTLNHNVMYWYQQKSSQAPKLLFHYYDKDFNNEADTPDNFQSRRPNTSFCFLDIRSPGLGDTAMYLCATSTKPGAGETQYFGPGTRLLVL.

A few counts support this clone. The chain couples TRBV28 to TRBJ2-5, with D possibly matching TRBD2 (6 bases). The CDR3 has 14 amino acids. CDR1 is MDHEN, CDR2 SYDVKM, per germline. Trimming left V 5 bases short and J 4 bases short, with 14 bases between. The DNA of the CDR3 is TGTGCCAGCAGTCGGGACTCCCGGGGAGAGACCCAGTACTTC. It translates to CASSRDSRGETQYF. Together with reference TRBV28 and TRBJ2-5, the CDR3 gives the full variable domain: DVKVTQSSRYLVKRTGEKVFLECVQDMDHENMFWYRQDPGLGLRLIYFSYDVKMKEKGDIPEGYSVSREKKERFSLILESASTNQTSMYLCASSRDSRGETQYFGPGTRLLVL.

The chain has TRBV6-5 and TRBJ1-1; D unresolved. Trimming stripped 5 bases from V and 4 bases from J, with 14 bases between. There are 14 residues in the CDR3. Germline V gene data show CDR1 as MNHEY and CDR2 as SVGAGI. Here the CDR3 DNA reads TGTGCCAGCAGTCGAATGGGTCAGACCACTGAAGCTTTCTTT. Its translation is CASSRMGQTTEAFF.

The J gene is TRBJ2-5, the V gene TRBV12-5, with TRBD1 identical over 8 bases. The germline CDR1 and CDR2 sequences are LGHNT and FRNRAP. V lost 2 bases to trimming and J lost 5 bases; unmatched junction nucleotides: 10. The CDR3 is 16 amino acids. The CDR3 sequence: CASGLPSTGESETQYF. CDR3 DNA: TGTGCTAGTGGTTTGCCCTCGACAGGGGAATCCGAGACCCAGTACTTC.

The DNA of the CDR3 is TGTGCCAGCATTGGGCAGGGCTTCCACAATGAGCAGTTCTTC. Translation gives CASIGQGFHNEQFF. The chain uses TRBV27 and TRBJ2-1; tentatively, D is TRBD1 (5 bases). The CDR3 length is 14 residues. Trimming took off 7 bases at V and 5 bases at J, with 15 bases between the two ends. Germline-derived CDR1 and CDR2 are MNHEY and SMNVEV (reference sequence).

This chain links TRBV5-1 with TRBJ2-1, with TRBD2 matching 7 bases. The CDR3 is made up of 15 amino acids. The germline V gene encodes CDR1 SGHRS and CDR2 YFSETQ. Unmatched junction bases numbered 15, after V lost 6 bases and J lost 9 bases. The CDR3 is CASTSMAGLTSEQFF. The CDR3 nucleotides read TGCGCCAGCACCTCAATGGCGGGACTAACGAGTGAGCAGTTCTTC.